What follows are 20 T cell receptor beta chains derived from one specimen sequenced in a study of blood T cell repertoires in COVID-19. Using immunoSEQ multiplex PCR, the repertoire was profiled, and TCRdb retains in-frame clones only, with some absent. Here the sample spans about 280,000 clones, roughly 90% being singletons. Sequencing was done on a sample of peripheral blood. The receptor source for this set is a woman aged 40-49 years who had recovered from COVID-19.

This chain connects TRBV28 to TRBJ1-2, with 8 bases identical to TRBD1. The CDR3 is made up of 13 amino acids. With 5 bases clipped from V and 5 bases from J, the junction kept 4 bases outside the gene matches. CDR1 is MDHEN and CDR2 is SYDVKM in the germline V gene. DNA for the CDR3: TGTGCCAGCAGTCCCCGGACAGGGTATGGCTACACCTTC. Its translation is CASSPRTGYGYTF.

This chain links TRBV7-9 with TRBJ2-7; D remains ambiguous. The V gene's germline CDR1 is SEHNR and CDR2 FQNEAQ (reference sequence). V lost 0 bases and J 2 bases, leaving 8 bases between the germline ends. The CDR3 consists of 14 residues. CDR3 residues: CASSLATRTYEQYF. In DNA form, the CDR3 reads TGTGCCAGCAGCTTAGCGACCAGGACCTACGAGCAGTACTTC.

This clone has more than one count but fewer than ten. The chain carries TRBV7-9 and TRBJ1-1; tentative D call: TRBD1 (6 bases). Trimming removed 10 bases from V and 3 bases from J, with 18 bases in between. The CDR3 extends over 14 amino acids. Germline lookup yields CDR1 SEHNR and CDR2 FQNEAQ (reference sequence). CDR3 region: CATSGGAIDTEAFF. As DNA, the CDR3 is TGTGCCACCTCGGGGGGCGCGATAGACACTGAAGCTTTCTTT.

DNA of the CDR3: TGTGCCAGCAGCTTACGTGGGAGGGCGACGGAAATTGAGCAGTTCTTC. Encoded protein: CASSLRGRATEIEQFF. V usage is TRBV7-8 and J usage is TRBJ2-1; 7 bases match TRBD2. J gave up 9 bases and V 2 bases, and 13 bases lay outside the gene matches. The CDR3 loop spans 16 amino acids. Germline V gene sequence: CDR1 SGHVS, CDR2 FQNEAQ. Using reference TRBV7-8 and TRBJ2-1 for the parts outside the CDR3, the full variable domain is GAGVSQSPRYKVAKRGQDVALRCDPISGHVSLFWYQQALGQGPEFLTYFQNEAQLDKSGLPSDRFFAERPEGSVSTLKIQRTQQEDSAVYLCASSLRGRATEIEQFFGPGTRLTVL.

The CDR3 protein is CASSQVGGQDYGYTF. The DNA of the CDR3 is TGTGCCAGCAGCCAAGTGGGGGGGCAGGACTATGGCTACACCTTC. This chain links TRBV14 with TRBJ1-2, with D possibly TRBD1 on 6 matching bases. The CDR3 loop spans 15 amino acids. V dropped 1 base and J dropped 3 bases, with 12 bases sitting between them. Germline V gene sequence: CDR1 SGHDN, CDR2 FVKESK.

This chain joins TRBV19 and TRBJ1-2, with 8 bases lining up with TRBD1. Germline V CDR1 and CDR2: LNHDA, SQIVND (reference sequence). The V segment lost 6 bases and the J segment 7 bases; nucleotides outside the gene matches: 10. This CDR3 contains 14 residues. The CDR3 DNA sequence: TGTGCCAGTAGCCCCGGGACAGGATCGGGTGGCTACACCTTC. Translating it yields CASSPGTGSGGYTF.

The V gene is TRBV27, the J gene TRBJ2-3, with D perhaps TRBD1 (6 bases). The CDR3 extends over 15 amino acids. Trimming took 1 base from V and 0 from J, leaving 8 bases between them. Germline assignment: CDR1 MNHEY and CDR2 SMNVEV (reference sequence). CDR3 protein: CASSLLRGSTDTQYF. DNA for the CDR3: TGTGCCAGCAGTTTATTAAGGGGGAGCACAGATACGCAGTATTTT.

The CDR3 coding sequence is TGTGCCAGCACGAGCACCAATACGCAGTATTTT. Its protein is CASTSTNTQYF. The chain recombines TRBV27 with TRBJ2-3; D is undetermined. Germline V gene sequence: CDR1 MNHEY, CDR2 SMNVEV (reference sequence). The V end was cut by 7 bases, the J end by 7 bases, with 9 bases between. The CDR3 runs 11 residues.

Regarding this clone: The same CDR3 is also encoded by other DNA sequences in this sample. The chain employs TRBV6-5 and TRBJ1-4; 9 bases match TRBD1. V shed 5 bases, J shed 7 bases, and the junction held 5 bases outside the gene matches. Germline CDR1 reads MNHEY; CDR2 reads SVGAGI. The CDR3 length is 14 residues. The CDR3 here is CASSRTGVGEKLFF. The CDR3 DNA reads TGTGCCAGCAGTCGGACAGGGGTTGGTGAAAAACTGTTTTTT.

The chain recombines TRBV29-1 with TRBJ2-7, with 11 bases that match TRBD2. Germline V gene data show CDR1 as SQVTM and CDR2 as ANQGSEA. V lost 0 bases, J lost 6 bases, and 13 bases stayed unmatched. The CDR3 covers 17 residues. The DNA for the CDR3 is TGCAGCGTTGAAGATCCTGAGGGTAGCGGGAGGGAGGGCGAGCAGTACTTC. It translates to CSVEDPEGSGREGEQYF.

J is TRBJ1-6 and V is TRBV30, with D unresolved. Trimming took 3 bases from V and 14 from J, leaving 14 bases between them. CDR3 length equals 12 residues. Looked up from germline, CDR1 is GTSNPN and CDR2 is SVGIG (reference sequence). In DNA form, the CDR3 reads TGTGCCTGGAGCCTCCCCTTCGGGGCCCTCCACTTT. Translated: CAWSLPFGALHF.

This clone appeared a few times. The genes are TRBV6-1 and TRBJ2-1; D possibly corresponds to TRBD2 (7 bases). This CDR3 is built from 15 residues. V lost 3 bases and J lost 4, with 13 bases in between. Germline values: CDR1 MNHNS, CDR2 SASEGT. CDR3 region: CASSDGGAFYNEQFF. CDR3 DNA: TGTGCCAGCAGTGATGGGGGGGCTTTTTACAATGAGCAGTTCTTC.

The chain couples TRBV5-4 to TRBJ2-7, with D maybe TRBD1 (6 bases). The CDR3 extends over 14 amino acids. Germline V gene data show CDR1 as SGHNT and CDR2 as YYREEE (reference sequence). Between the trimmed V and J ends, which lost 3 bases and 5 bases, there was a span of 15 bases. The CDR3 here is CASSWTQGADEQYF. Here the CDR3 DNA reads TGTGCCAGCAGCTGGACACAGGGAGCTGACGAGCAGTACTTC.

The chain is built from TRBV19 and TRBJ2-7, with 10 bases fitting TRBD1. The V gene's germline CDR1 is LNHDA and CDR2 SQIVND (reference sequence). This CDR3 has 16 amino acids. V gave up 0 bases and J gave up 1 base; unmatched junction bases: 3. In DNA, the CDR3 is TGTGCCAGTAGTATAGAAGGGACAGGGGCGTCCTACGAGCAGTACTTC. It encodes CASSIEGTGASYEQYF.

The V and J genes are TRBV3-1 (or the pseudogene TRBV3-2) and TRBJ1-2; D possibly corresponds to TRBD1 (6 bases). The V end lost 3 bases, the J end lost 4 bases, and 9 bases lay between the germline ends. Germline lookup yields CDR1 LGHDT and CDR2 YNNKEL (reference sequence). The CDR3 length is 13 residues. The CDR3 here is CASSHRGGYGYTF. CDR3 in DNA: TGTGCCAGCAGCCACCGAGGGGGCTATGGCTACACCTTC.

The chain combines TRBV5-6 with TRBJ1-4; tentative D call: TRBD1 (5 bases). V gave up 2 bases and J gave up 7 bases, with 15 bases separating them. Germline CDR1 and CDR2: SGHDT and YYEEEE. The CDR3 extends over 15 amino acids. CDR3 coding DNA: TGTGCCAGCAGCTTCAGCCAGGGCAGCGTTGAAAAACTGTTTTTT. Protein: CASSFSQGSVEKLFF.

The genes are TRBV5-6 and TRBJ2-4; TRBD2 is a possible D gene (5 bases). This CDR3 is built from 15 residues. Trimming removed 4 bases from V and 0 bases from J, with 11 bases in between. The germline CDR1 and CDR2 sequences are SGHDT and YYEEEE. CDR3 sequence: CASSATGLAKNIQYF. CDR3 DNA sequence: TGTGCCAGCAGCGCGACCGGACTAGCCAAAAACATTCAGTACTTC.

This CDR3 is CASSFLDRVETQYF. CDR3 DNA sequence: TGTGCCAGCAGTTTTTTGGACAGGGTAGAGACCCAGTACTTC. This rearrangement joins TRBV28 to TRBJ2-5, with 8 bases fitting TRBD1. V shed 3 bases, J shed 4 bases, and the junction held 4 bases outside the gene matches. The V gene's germline CDR1 is MDHEN and CDR2 SYDVKM. This CDR3 is built from 14 residues.

This clone was observed a single time. The gene calls are TRBV2 and TRBJ2-5; 9 positions match TRBD1. Germline V lookup: CDR1 SNHLY, CDR2 FYNNEI. There are 15 residues in the CDR3. V gave up 11 bases and J gave up 2 bases; unmatched junction bases: 12. This chain's CDR3 is CAGKSDRGGQETQYF. The CDR3 nucleotides read TGTGCCGGCAAGAGTGACAGGGGGGGTCAAGAGACCCAGTACTTC.

This clone was detected a few times. The V call is TRBV25-1, the J call TRBJ2-7; 9 bases agree with TRBD1. Germline V gives CDR1 MGHDK, CDR2 SYGVNS. The length of the CDR3 is 13 residues. With 9 bases clipped from V and 3 bases from J, the junction kept 6 bases outside the gene matches. This chain's CDR3 is CARAGDRVYEQYF. The CDR3 DNA sequence: TGTGCCAGGGCCGGGGACAGGGTCTACGAGCAGTACTTC.